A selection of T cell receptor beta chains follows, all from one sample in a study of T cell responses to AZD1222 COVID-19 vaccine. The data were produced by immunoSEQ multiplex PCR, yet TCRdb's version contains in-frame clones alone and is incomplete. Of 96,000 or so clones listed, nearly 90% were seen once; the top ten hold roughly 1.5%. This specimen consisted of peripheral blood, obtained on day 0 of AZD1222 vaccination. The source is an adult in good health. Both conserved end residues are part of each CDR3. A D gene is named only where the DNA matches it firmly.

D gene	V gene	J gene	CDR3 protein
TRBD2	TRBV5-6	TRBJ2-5	CASSFPDSAGGLETQYF
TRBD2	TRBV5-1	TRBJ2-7	CASSLVGSGGSDEQYF
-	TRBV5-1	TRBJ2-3	CARAWGADTQYF
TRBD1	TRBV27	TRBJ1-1	CASSPRTGMMNTEAFF
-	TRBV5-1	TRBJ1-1	CASSLSVNTEAFF
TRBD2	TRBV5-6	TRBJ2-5	CASNERGLQETQYF
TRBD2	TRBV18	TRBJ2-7	CASSPGLAGEQYF
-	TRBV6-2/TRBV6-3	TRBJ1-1	CASSLTGVSSEAFF
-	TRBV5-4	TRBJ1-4	CASRRGGVGGEKLFF
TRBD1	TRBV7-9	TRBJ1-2	CASNKGGQGEGYTF
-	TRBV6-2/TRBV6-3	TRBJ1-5	CASSLLDSNQPQHF
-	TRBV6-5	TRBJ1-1	CASGTLNTEAFF
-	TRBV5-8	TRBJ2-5	CASIPGATETQYF
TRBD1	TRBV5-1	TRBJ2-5	CASSQKTGGVETQYF
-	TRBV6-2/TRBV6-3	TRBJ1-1	CASSYRFSLGGEGDTEAFF
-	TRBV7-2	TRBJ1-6	CASSDPGDHSPLHF
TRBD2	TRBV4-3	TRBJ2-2	CASSQEWKRGLHTGELFF
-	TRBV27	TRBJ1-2	CASSRGGKDYGYTF
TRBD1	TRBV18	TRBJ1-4	CASSPTGTGEKLFF
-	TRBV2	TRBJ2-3	CASRGQTIPTDTQYF
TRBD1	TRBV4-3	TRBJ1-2	CASSQADRGPNGYTF
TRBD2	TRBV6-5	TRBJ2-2	CASAGGWNTGELFF
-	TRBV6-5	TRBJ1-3	CASSPVPGVGNTIYF
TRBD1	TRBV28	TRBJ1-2	CASGTQGAFYGYTF